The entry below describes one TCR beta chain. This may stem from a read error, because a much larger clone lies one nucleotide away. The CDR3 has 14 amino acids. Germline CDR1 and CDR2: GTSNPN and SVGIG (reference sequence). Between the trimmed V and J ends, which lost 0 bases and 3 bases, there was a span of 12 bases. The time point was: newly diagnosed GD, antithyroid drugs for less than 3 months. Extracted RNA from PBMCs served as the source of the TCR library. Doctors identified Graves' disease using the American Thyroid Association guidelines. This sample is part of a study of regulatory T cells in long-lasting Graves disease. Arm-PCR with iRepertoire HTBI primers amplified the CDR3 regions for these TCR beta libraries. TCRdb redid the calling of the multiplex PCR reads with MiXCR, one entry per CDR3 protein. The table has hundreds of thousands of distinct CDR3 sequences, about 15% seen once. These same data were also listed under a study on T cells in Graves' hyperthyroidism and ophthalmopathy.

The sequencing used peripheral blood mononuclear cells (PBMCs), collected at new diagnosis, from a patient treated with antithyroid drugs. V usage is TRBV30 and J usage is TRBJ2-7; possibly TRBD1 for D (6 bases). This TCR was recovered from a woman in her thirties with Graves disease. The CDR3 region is CAWSVRTAFYEQYF. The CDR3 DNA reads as TGTGCCTGGAGTGTAAGGACAGCTTTCTACGAGCAGTACTTC. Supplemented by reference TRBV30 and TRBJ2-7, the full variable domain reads SQTIHQWPATLVQPVGSPLSLECTVEGTSNPNLYWYRQAAGRGLQLLFYSVGIGQISSEVPQNLSASRPQDRQFILSSKKLLLSDSGFYLCAWSVRTAFYEQYFGPGTRLTVT.